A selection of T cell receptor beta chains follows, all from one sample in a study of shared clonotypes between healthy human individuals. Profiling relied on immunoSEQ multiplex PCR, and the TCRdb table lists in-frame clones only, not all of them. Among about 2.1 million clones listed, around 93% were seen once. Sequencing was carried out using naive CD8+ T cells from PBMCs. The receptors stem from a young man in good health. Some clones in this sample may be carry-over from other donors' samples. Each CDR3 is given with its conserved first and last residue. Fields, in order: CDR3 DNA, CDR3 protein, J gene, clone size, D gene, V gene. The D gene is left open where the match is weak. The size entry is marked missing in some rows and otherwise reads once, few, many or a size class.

CDR3 DNA: TGTGCCAGCAGTCCCTACGGGAGGAAAAACATTCAGTACTTC; CDR3 protein: CASSPYGRKNIQYF; J gene: TRBJ2-4; clone size: -; D gene: TRBD2; V gene: TRBV27
CDR3 DNA: TGTGCCAGCAGCCGCGCGGGGGGGGACCAAGAGACCCAGTACTTC; CDR3 protein: CASSRAGGDQETQYF; J gene: TRBJ2-5; clone size: -; D gene: TRBD2; V gene: TRBV11-1
CDR3 DNA: TGTGCCAGTAGTGCTCTACAGGGGTGGTCCAATGGCTACACCTTC; CDR3 protein: CASSALQGWSNGYTF; J gene: TRBJ1-2; clone size: -; D gene: TRBD1; V gene: TRBV19
CDR3 DNA: TGTGCCAGCAGCTCCAGTTCCATGGGGGACTGGAAATACAATGAGCAGTTCTTC; CDR3 protein: CASSSSSMGDWKYNEQFF; J gene: TRBJ2-1; clone size: -; D gene: -; V gene: TRBV9
CDR3 DNA: TGTGCCAGCAGTGAAAATAGGGGAACCCAGTACTTC; CDR3 protein: CASSENRGTQYF; J gene: TRBJ2-5; clone size: -; D gene: -; V gene: TRBV25-1
CDR3 DNA: TGTGCCAGCAGCCCTGGGGCAGGGGATGGCTACACCTTC; CDR3 protein: CASSPGAGDGYTF; J gene: TRBJ1-2; clone size: -; D gene: -; V gene: TRBV6-6
CDR3 DNA: TGTGCCAGTAGTACGACAGGGGTCAACTACGAGCAGTACTTC; CDR3 protein: CASSTTGVNYEQYF; J gene: TRBJ2-7; clone size: -; D gene: TRBD1; V gene: TRBV19
CDR3 DNA: TGTGCCAGCACCAACCTCCACAGGGGTGCTGGCTACACCTTC; CDR3 protein: CASTNLHRGAGYTF; J gene: TRBJ1-2; clone size: -; D gene: TRBD1; V gene: TRBV9
CDR3 DNA: TGTGCCAGCAGCCCACGGGGCGGGGGCACTGAAGCTTTCTTT; CDR3 protein: CASSPRGGGTEAFF; J gene: TRBJ1-1; clone size: -; D gene: -; V gene: TRBV11-2
CDR3 DNA: TGTGCCAGCAGCCAAGGGCAAGGGCGTGATGAGCAGTTCTTC; CDR3 protein: CASSQGQGRDEQFF; J gene: TRBJ2-1; clone size: -; D gene: -; V gene: TRBV14
CDR3 DNA: TGCGCCAGCAGCCAAGATAGAAGCTCCTACAATGAGCAGTTCTTC; CDR3 protein: CASSQDRSSYNEQFF; J gene: TRBJ2-1; clone size: once; D gene: -; V gene: TRBV4-1
CDR3 DNA: TGCAGCGTCGGGACGGGTGAGCAGTTCTTC; CDR3 protein: CSVGTGEQFF; J gene: TRBJ2-1; clone size: -; D gene: -; V gene: TRBV29-1
CDR3 DNA: TGTGCCAGCAGCTTGGGCCGTCCCCCCTACGAGCAGTACTTC; CDR3 protein: CASSLGRPPYEQYF; J gene: TRBJ2-7; clone size: -; D gene: -; V gene: TRBV6-5
CDR3 DNA: TGTGCCAGCAGCTTAAGAGGCGGGGGTTACAATGAGCAGTTCTTC; CDR3 protein: CASSLRGGGYNEQFF; J gene: TRBJ2-1; clone size: -; D gene: TRBD2; V gene: TRBV11-2
CDR3 DNA: TGCGCCAGCAGCTTGGGGGACAGGGGGCCAAATGAAAAACTGTTTTTT; CDR3 protein: CASSLGDRGPNEKLFF; J gene: TRBJ1-4; clone size: -; D gene: TRBD1; V gene: TRBV5-1
CDR3 DNA: TGTGCCAGTAGTCTCCTCTCGGGCACCGGGGAGCTGTTTTTT; CDR3 protein: CASSLLSGTGELFF; J gene: TRBJ2-2; clone size: -; D gene: -; V gene: TRBV19
CDR3 DNA: TGTGCCAGCAGTCCACGTCCCTTAGCGGCCTCTCAAGAGACCCAGTACTTC; CDR3 protein: CASSPRPLAASQETQYF; J gene: TRBJ2-5; clone size: -; D gene: -; V gene: TRBV28
CDR3 DNA: TGTGCCAGCCGGAGACCTCTCCCCACCGGGGAGCTGTTTTTT; CDR3 protein: CASRRPLPTGELFF; J gene: TRBJ2-2; clone size: -; D gene: -; V gene: TRBV19
CDR3 DNA: TGCAGCGTAGCCCCGACAGGGCTTATGAGTGAAAAACTGTTTTTT; CDR3 protein: CSVAPTGLMSEKLFF; J gene: TRBJ1-4; clone size: once; D gene: TRBD1; V gene: TRBV29-1
CDR3 DNA: TGTGCCATCGGGGGGGACAGTTCCTACGAGCAGTACTTC; CDR3 protein: CAIGGDSSYEQYF; J gene: TRBJ2-7; clone size: -; D gene: -; V gene: TRBV10-3